This record looks at one T cell receptor (beta chain) sequence and its context. Its matching antigen is unknown. Measured with immunoSEQ multiplex PCR; TCRdb has only the in-frame clones, and not every one. The sample comprises approximately 60,000 clones, 90% of which are singletons, and approximately 4.2% rests with the top ten. The data originate from a study of a mutant IDH1 vaccine in newly diagnosed glioma. Whole-study context: Patients received eight vaccinations in weeks 1, 3, 5, 7, 11, 15, 19, 23. Vaccines were first given 4-6 weeks after radiotherapy alone, or with temozolomide cycles.

The V and J ends lost 4 bases and 9 bases, in that order; junction bases with no gene match: 16. The germline CDR1 and CDR2 sequences are SGDLS and YYNGEE. The length of the CDR3 is 17 residues. Regarding time point: week 5, during vaccination. Topical imiquimod was applied with each vaccine dose, which held 300 ug of mutant IDH1 20-mer peptide. This sequence was found in a woman aged 40 to 50 with glioma. The sample consisted of PBMCs, taken from a glioma patient whose treatment included an IDH1 peptide vaccine. The chain uses TRBV9 and TRBJ2-1; 10 bases are a match to TRBD2. In DNA form, the CDR3 reads TGTGCCAGCAGCCCTCTAGCGGGAGAATCGGCCCACAGTGAGCAGTTCTTC. It translates to CASSPLAGESAHSEQFF. The full variable domain, with the rest looked up from reference TRBV9 and TRBJ2-1, is DSGVTQTPKHLITATGQRVTLRCSPRSGDLSVYWYQQSLDQGLQFLIQYYNGEERAKGNILERFSAQQFPDLHSELNLSSLELGDSALYFCASSPLAGESAHSEQFFGPGTRLTVL.